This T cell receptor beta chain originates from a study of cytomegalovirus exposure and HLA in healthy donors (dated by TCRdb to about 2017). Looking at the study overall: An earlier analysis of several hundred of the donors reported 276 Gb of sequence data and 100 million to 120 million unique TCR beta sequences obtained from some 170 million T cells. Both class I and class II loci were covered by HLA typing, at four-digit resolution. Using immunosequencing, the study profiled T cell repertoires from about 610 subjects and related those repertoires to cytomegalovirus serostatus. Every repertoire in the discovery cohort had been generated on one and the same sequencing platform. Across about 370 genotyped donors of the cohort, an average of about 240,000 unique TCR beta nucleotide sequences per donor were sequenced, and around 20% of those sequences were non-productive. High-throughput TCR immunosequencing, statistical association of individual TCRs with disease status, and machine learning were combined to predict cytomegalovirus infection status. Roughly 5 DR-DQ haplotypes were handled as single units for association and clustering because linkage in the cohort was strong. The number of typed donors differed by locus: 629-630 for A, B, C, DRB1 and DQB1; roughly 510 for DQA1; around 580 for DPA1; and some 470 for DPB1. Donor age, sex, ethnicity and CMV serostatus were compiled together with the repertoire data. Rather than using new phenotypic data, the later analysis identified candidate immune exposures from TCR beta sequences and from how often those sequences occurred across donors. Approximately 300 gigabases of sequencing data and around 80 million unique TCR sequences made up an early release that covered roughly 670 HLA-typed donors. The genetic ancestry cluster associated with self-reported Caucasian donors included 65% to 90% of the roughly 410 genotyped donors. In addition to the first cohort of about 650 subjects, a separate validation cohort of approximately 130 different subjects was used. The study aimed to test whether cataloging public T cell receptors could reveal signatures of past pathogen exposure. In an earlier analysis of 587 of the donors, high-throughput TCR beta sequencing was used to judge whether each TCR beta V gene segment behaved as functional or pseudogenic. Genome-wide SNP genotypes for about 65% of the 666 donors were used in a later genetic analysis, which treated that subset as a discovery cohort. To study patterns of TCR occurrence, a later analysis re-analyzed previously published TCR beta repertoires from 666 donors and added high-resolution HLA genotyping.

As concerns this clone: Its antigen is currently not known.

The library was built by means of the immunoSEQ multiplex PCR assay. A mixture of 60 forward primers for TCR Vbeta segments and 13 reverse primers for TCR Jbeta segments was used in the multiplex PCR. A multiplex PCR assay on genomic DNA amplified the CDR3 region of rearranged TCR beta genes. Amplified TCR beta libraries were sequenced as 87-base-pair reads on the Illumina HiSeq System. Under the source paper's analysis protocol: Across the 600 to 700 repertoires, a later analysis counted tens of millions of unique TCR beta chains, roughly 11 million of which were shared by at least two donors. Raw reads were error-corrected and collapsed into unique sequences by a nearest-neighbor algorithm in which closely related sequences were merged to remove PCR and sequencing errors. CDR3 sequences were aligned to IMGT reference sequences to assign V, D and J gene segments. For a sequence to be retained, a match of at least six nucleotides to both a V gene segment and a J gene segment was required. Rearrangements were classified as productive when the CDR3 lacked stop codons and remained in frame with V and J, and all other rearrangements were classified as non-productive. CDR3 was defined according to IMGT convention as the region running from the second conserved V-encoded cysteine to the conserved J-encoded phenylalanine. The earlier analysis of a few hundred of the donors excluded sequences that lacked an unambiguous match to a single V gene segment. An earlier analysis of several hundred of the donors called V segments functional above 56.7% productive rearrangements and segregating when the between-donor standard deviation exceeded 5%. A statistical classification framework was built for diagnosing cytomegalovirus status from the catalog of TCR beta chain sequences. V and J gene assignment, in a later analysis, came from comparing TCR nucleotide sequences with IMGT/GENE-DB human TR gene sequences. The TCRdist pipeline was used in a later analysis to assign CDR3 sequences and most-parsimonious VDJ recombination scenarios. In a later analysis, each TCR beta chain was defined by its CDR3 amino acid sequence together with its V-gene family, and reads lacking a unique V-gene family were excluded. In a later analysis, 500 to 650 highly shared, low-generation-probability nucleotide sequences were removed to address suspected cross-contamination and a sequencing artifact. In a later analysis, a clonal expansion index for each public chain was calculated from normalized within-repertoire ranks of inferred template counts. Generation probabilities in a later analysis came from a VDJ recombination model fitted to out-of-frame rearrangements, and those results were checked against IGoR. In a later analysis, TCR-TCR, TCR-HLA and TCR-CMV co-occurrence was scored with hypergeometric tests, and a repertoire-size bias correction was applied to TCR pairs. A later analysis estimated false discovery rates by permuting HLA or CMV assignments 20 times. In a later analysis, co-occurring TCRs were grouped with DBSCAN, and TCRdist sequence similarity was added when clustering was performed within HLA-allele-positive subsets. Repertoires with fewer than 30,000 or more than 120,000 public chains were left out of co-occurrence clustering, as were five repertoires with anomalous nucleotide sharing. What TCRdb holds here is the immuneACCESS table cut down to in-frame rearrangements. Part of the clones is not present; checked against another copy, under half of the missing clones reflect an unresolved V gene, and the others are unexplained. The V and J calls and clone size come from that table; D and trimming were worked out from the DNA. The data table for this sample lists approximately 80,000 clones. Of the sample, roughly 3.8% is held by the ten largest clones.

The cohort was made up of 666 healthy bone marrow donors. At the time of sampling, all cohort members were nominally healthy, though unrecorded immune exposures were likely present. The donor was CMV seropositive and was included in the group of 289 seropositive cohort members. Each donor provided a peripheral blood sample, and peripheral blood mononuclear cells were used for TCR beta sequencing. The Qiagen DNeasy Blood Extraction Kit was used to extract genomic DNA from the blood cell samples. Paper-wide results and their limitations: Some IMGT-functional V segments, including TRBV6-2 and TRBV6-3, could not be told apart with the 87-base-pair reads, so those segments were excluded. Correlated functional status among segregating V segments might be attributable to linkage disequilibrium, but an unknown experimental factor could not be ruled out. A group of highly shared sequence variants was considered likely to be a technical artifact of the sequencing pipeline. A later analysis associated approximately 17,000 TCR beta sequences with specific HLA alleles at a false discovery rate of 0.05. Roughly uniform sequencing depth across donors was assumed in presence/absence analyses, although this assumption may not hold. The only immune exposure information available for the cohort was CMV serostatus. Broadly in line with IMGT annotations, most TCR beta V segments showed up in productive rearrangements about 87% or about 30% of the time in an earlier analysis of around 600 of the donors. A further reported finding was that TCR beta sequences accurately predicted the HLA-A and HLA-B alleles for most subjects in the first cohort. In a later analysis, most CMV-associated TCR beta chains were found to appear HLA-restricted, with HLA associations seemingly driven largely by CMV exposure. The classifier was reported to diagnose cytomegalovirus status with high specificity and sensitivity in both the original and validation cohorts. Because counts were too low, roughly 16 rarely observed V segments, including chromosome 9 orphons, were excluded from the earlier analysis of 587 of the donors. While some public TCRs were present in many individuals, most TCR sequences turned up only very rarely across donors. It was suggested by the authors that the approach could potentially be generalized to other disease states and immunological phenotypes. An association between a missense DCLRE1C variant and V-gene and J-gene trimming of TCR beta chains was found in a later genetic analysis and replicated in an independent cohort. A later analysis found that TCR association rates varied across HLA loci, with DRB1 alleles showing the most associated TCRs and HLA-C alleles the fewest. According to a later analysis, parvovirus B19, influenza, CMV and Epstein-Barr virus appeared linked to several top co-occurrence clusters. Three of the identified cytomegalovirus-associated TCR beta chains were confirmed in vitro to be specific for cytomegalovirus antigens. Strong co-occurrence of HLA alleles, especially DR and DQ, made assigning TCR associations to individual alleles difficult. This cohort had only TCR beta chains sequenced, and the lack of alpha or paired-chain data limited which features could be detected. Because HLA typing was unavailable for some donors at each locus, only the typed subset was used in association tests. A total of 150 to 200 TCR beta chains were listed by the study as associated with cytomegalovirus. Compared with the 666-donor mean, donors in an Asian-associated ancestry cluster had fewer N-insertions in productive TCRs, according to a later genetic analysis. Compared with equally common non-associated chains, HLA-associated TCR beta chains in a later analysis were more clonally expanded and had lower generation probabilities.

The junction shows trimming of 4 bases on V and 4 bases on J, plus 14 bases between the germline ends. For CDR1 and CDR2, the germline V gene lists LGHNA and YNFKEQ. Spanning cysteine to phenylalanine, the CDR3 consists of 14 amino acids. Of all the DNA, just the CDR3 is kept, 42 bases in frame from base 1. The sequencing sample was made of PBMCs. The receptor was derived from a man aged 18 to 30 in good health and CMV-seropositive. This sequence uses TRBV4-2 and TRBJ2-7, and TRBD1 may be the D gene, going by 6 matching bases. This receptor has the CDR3 CASSRILGQYEQYF. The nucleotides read TGTGCCAGCAGCCGCATACTTGGACAGTACGAGCAGTACTTC.